One sample yielded the 25 T cell receptor beta chains listed below, sequenced in a study of T cell changes during pregnancy in multiple sclerosis. Profiling relied on immunoSEQ multiplex PCR, and the TCRdb table lists in-frame clones only, not all of them. The sample has some 100,000 clones; roughly nine tenths are singletons. The sequencing here drew on peripheral blood, taken in the second trimester of pregnancy. These receptor sequences come from a female donor with multiple sclerosis, enrolled in a pregnancy study.

The chain couples TRBV15 to TRBJ2-3; 8 bases are shared with TRBD2. Per the germline V gene, CDR1 is LNHNV and CDR2 is YYDKDF (reference sequence). The CDR3 extends over 15 amino acids. V lost 3 bases and J lost 0; bases outside the gene matches: 2. The DNA of the CDR3 is TGTGCCACCAGCAGGGAGCGGGGGAGCACAGATACGCAGTATTTT. Translating it yields CATSRERGSTDTQYF.

This clone showed up many times. This chain connects TRBV28 to TRBJ2-7, with a tentative D call TRBD1 (5 bases). The CDR3 loop spans 12 amino acids. Germline V lookup: CDR1 MDHEN, CDR2 SYDVKM. Trimming shortened V by 6 bases and J by 8 bases, and 14 bases separated the two germline ends. In DNA, the CDR3 is TGTGCCAGCAGAGGTAGGGGCATCAAGCAGTACTTC. Its translation is CASRGRGIKQYF.

CDR3 loop: CAISESRLAGTDTQYF. DNA for the CDR3: TGTGCCATCAGTGAGTCGCGGCTAGCGGGAACAGATACGCAGTATTTT. The chain joins TRBV10-3 to TRBJ2-3, with 9 bases aligning to TRBD2. Losses at the gene ends were 0 bases for V and 3 bases for J; bases not matched to a gene: 4. CDR1 ENHRY and CDR2 SYGVKD come from the germline V gene. CDR3 size: 16 residues.

The gene calls are TRBV5-1 and TRBJ1-3; 7 positions agree with TRBD1. V shed 2 bases and J 4 bases; nucleotides not matched to a gene: 3. Germline CDR1 SGHRS, CDR2 YFSETQ. The CDR3 is made up of 14 amino acids. As DNA, the CDR3 is TGCGCCAGCAGCTTAGGACAGGTCGGAAACACCATATATTTT. Amino acid sequence: CASSLGQVGNTIYF.

The V and J genes are TRBV7-3 and TRBJ2-3; the D gene is possibly TRBD2 (5 bases). The V and J ends lost 5 bases and 4 bases respectively, with 13 bases between them. Germline-derived CDR1 and CDR2 are SGHTA and FQGTGA. The CDR3 has 14 amino acids. In DNA form, the CDR3 reads TGTGCCAGCAGCCACGGACTGGGAGCAGATACGCAGTATTTT. Translated, it gives CASSHGLGADTQYF.

V usage is TRBV16 and J usage is TRBJ1-3, with a weak D call TRBD1 (6 bases). CDR1 KGHSY and CDR2 FQNENV come from the germline V gene. Trimming stripped 0 bases from V and 3 bases from J, with 12 bases between. This CDR3 is built from 16 residues. CDR3 sequence reads: CASSQSRGSSGNTIYF. DNA of the CDR3: TGTGCCAGCAGCCAATCGAGGGGGAGTAGTGGAAACACCATATATTTT.

The chain has TRBV28 and TRBJ2-1; possible D gene TRBD1, 6 bases. The length of the CDR3 is 16 residues. V was shortened by 5 bases and J by 4 bases, with 18 bases between the two germline ends. Germline V gene sequence: CDR1 MDHEN, CDR2 SYDVKM. CDR3 nucleotide sequence: TGTGCCAGCAGTATAAGGACAGCGGCCCTTTACAATGAGCAGTTCTTC. It encodes CASSIRTAALYNEQFF.

The chain combines TRBV5-4 with TRBJ1-1; TRBD1 matches at 9 bases. Germline V CDR1 and CDR2: SGHNT, YYREEE (reference sequence). Trimming cost V 2 bases and J 5 bases; bases outside gene matches: 4. The CDR3 runs 14 residues. This CDR3 is CASSLQGAWTEAFF. The DNA of the CDR3 is TGTGCCAGCAGCTTACAGGGGGCATGGACTGAAGCTTTCTTT.

The chain combines TRBV2 with TRBJ1-2, with TRBD1 as a possible D gene (5 bases). The germline V gene encodes CDR1 SNHLY and CDR2 FYNNEI. Trimming shortened V by 5 bases and J by 4 bases, and 17 bases separated the two germline ends. The CDR3 runs 15 residues. The CDR3 sequence: CASSLQDQLSYGYTF. The CDR3 region has the DNA TGTGCCAGCAGTCTACAGGACCAACTGAGCTATGGCTACACCTTC.

The rearrangement joins TRBV15 to TRBJ2-7, with 13 bases matching TRBD2. J gave up 4 bases and V 0 bases, and 6 bases lay outside the gene matches. In germline, CDR1 is LNHNV, CDR2 YYDKDF (reference sequence). This CDR3 contains 17 residues. The CDR3 here is CATSRDGGLAGDYEQYF. CDR3 bases: TGTGCCACCAGCAGAGATGGTGGACTAGCGGGAGATTACGAGCAGTACTTC.

This chain uses TRBV6-5 with TRBJ1-3; maybe TRBD1 (6 bases). The CDR3 covers 16 residues. Germline CDR1 and CDR2: MNHEY and SVGAGI. The V end was cut by 3 bases, the J end by 2 bases, with 14 bases between. CDR3 loop: CASSYPLGAPGNTIYF. CDR3 sequence (DNA): TGTGCCAGCAGTTATCCGTTGGGGGCGCCTGGAAACACCATATATTTT.

This clone was seen only once. The chain couples TRBV7-9 to TRBJ2-3; 10 positions agree with TRBD2. Germline assignment: CDR1 SEHNR and CDR2 FQNEAQ (reference sequence). CDR3 length equals 17 residues. V lost 10 bases to trimming and J lost 6 bases; unmatched junction nucleotides: 19. The CDR3: CATSLLPPGLATDTQYF. The CDR3 DNA is TGTGCCACCTCCCTCCTCCCCCCGGGACTAGCGACTGATACGCAGTATTTT.

The chain is built from TRBV7-3 and TRBJ2-7; TRBD1 agrees at 10 bases. The CDR3 runs 15 residues. Germline assignment: CDR1 SGHTA and CDR2 FQGTGA. V trimming: 2 bases; J trimming: 4 bases; junction bases outside the gene matches: 5. CDR3 loop: CASSLHPGQGYEQYF. CDR3 nucleotides: TGTGCCAGCAGCTTACATCCGGGACAGGGGTACGAGCAGTACTTC.

This chain uses TRBV29-1 with TRBJ2-1; 7 bases are shared with TRBD2. With 4 bases clipped from V and 8 bases from J, the junction kept 11 bases outside the gene matches. The CDR3 spans 14 residues. Germline V gene lookup returns CDR1 SQVTM and CDR2 ANQGSEA. The CDR3 spells CSVGGASGSDEQFF. CDR3 sequence (DNA): TGCAGCGTTGGAGGGGCTAGCGGTAGTGATGAGCAGTTCTTC.

The genes are TRBV7-2 and TRBJ2-4, with D tentatively TRBD1 (5 bases). The germline V gene has CDR1 SGHTA and CDR2 FQGNSA. V gave up 1 base and J gave up 1 base, with 8 bases separating them. This CDR3 is built from 15 residues. The CDR3 spells CASSLDGAAKNIQYF. The DNA of the CDR3 is TGTGCCAGCAGCTTAGATGGGGCTGCCAAAAACATTCAGTACTTC.

This sequence joins TRBV11-2 and TRBJ1-1, with D tentatively TRBD1 (5 bases). Trimming took off 5 bases at V and 1 base at J, with 14 bases between the two ends. Germline V lookup: CDR1 SGHAT, CDR2 FQNNGV. The CDR3 loop spans 15 amino acids. The CDR3 DNA reads as TGTGCCAGCAGCGCCGTTCGGAGGGGGAACACTGAAGCTTTCTTT. This codes for CASSAVRRGNTEAFF.

CDR3: CASSLGTGTSGEETQYF. The CDR3 nucleotides are TGCGCCAGCAGCTTGGGGACCGGGACTAGCGGCGAAGAGACCCAGTACTTC. This chain links TRBV5-1 with TRBJ2-5, with 11 bases that match TRBD2. From germline, CDR1 is SGHRS and CDR2 YFSETQ. The CDR3 covers 17 residues. The ends lost 0 bases at V and 3 bases at J; junction bases unmatched: 7.

This chain connects TRBV19 to TRBJ2-6, with D possibly TRBD1 on 5 matching bases. This CDR3 comprises 14 residues. Germline CDR1 is LNHDA and CDR2 is SQIVND (reference sequence). Trimming cost V 7 bases and J 1 base, with 8 bases left between them. In DNA form, the CDR3 reads TGTGCCAGTATTAACAGGTCTGGGGCCAACGTCCTGACTTTC. It encodes CASINRSGANVLTF.

The gene calls are TRBV19 and TRBJ1-5; the match to TRBD1 covers 8 bases. Germline V gene lookup returns CDR1 LNHDA and CDR2 SQIVND (reference sequence). CDR3 size: 16 residues. V was clipped by 0 bases and J by 4 bases; unmatched bases: 5. CDR3 loop: CASSIDSGGRNQPQHF. CDR3 sequence (DNA): TGTGCCAGTAGTATAGACTCAGGGGGCAGGAATCAGCCCCAGCATTTT.

This chain links TRBV7-9 with TRBJ2-7, with 12 bases aligning to TRBD1. This CDR3 is built from 15 residues. CDR1 and CDR2 (germline): SEHNR, FQNEAQ (reference sequence). The J segment lost 1 base and the V segment lost 5 bases, leaving 3 bases of the junction unmatched. The CDR3 DNA follows: TGTGCCAGCAGCCGGGGACAGGGGGCTTCCTACGAGCAGTACTTC. This translates into CASSRGQGASYEQYF.

The chain carries TRBV27 and TRBJ1-6; TRBD1 matches at 10 bases. CDR3 size: 15 residues. The V segment lost 3 bases and the J segment 8 bases; nucleotides outside the gene matches: 4. Germline-derived CDR1 and CDR2 are MNHEY and SMNVEV (reference sequence). CDR3 sequence (DNA): TGTGCCAGCAGTTTTGTGACAGGGGGCGATTCACCCCTCCACTTT. It codes for CASSFVTGGDSPLHF.

The chain links TRBV19 to TRBJ1-5; D remains ambiguous. V was trimmed by 0 bases and J by 9 bases, leaving 21 bases between them. The length of the CDR3 is 17 residues. Germline values: CDR1 LNHDA, CDR2 SQIVND (reference sequence). This chain's CDR3 is CASSIDRTPIGPVPQHF. The CDR3 DNA reads as TGTGCCAGTAGTATAGACCGCACACCGATTGGCCCTGTGCCCCAGCATTTT.

The rearrangement uses TRBV7-9 and TRBJ1-1, with D maybe TRBD1 (5 bases). Looked up from germline, CDR1 is SEHNR and CDR2 is FQNEAQ (reference sequence). With 1 base removed from V and 1 base from J, the gap between germline ends came to 7 bases. The CDR3 has 14 amino acids. As DNA, the CDR3 is TGTGCCAGCAGCTTAGAAGGGGCGAACACTGAAGCTTTCTTT. Protein: CASSLEGANTEAFF. The full variable domain, with the rest looked up from reference TRBV7-9 and TRBJ1-1, is DTGVSQNPRHKITKRGQNVTFRCDPISEHNRLYWYRQTLGQGPEFLTYFQNEAQLEKSRLLSDRFSAERPKGSFSTLEIQRTEQGDSAMYLCASSLEGANTEAFFGQGTRLTVV.

The V gene is TRBV30, the J gene TRBJ2-7; 8 nucleotides match TRBD2. This CDR3 comprises 15 residues. Trimming removed 3 bases from V and 0 bases from J; junction bases left unmatched: 7. Germline V lookup: CDR1 GTSNPN, CDR2 SVGIG (reference sequence). As DNA, the CDR3 is TGTGCCTGGAGCGGGGGGGCTAGCGTCTCCTACGAGCAGTACTTC. Translating gives CAWSGGASVSYEQYF.

This chain uses TRBV6-1 with TRBJ1-6; the match to TRBD1 covers 9 bases. The ends lost 8 bases at V and 7 bases at J; junction bases unmatched: 6. The CDR3 covers 14 residues. Germline lookup yields CDR1 MNHNS and CDR2 SASEGT. This CDR3 is CASFWTGANSPLHF. DNA of the CDR3: TGTGCCAGCTTCTGGACAGGGGCCAATTCACCCCTCCACTTT.